The entry below gives a single T cell receptor (beta chain) sequence along with its context. Its antigen is unidentified. These data belong to a study of cytomegalovirus exposure and HLA in healthy donors. The PCR had 60 Vbeta and 13 Jbeta primers. Profiling relied on immunoSEQ multiplex PCR, and the TCRdb table lists in-frame clones only, not all of them. The sample shows fewer than 250,000 clones, 60% to 85% of them seen only once. Study-wide findings and caveats: Whilst most TCR sequences proved rare, a subset of public TCRs occurred across many donors.

CDR3 size: 18 residues. Looked up from germline, CDR1 is SGHAT and CDR2 is FQNNGV. Trimming took 5 bases from V and 0 from J; bases not matched to a gene: 8. Specimen: PBMCs. The J gene is TRBJ2-6, the V gene TRBV11-2, with 9 bases fitting TRBD1. This sequence was found in a man aged 40-50 years in good health and CMV-seronegative. The CDR3 bases are TGTGCCAGCAGCCCCAGGGGACAGGGAGTCTCTGGGGCCAACGTCCTGACTTTC. The encoded protein is CASSPRGQGVSGANVLTF.